This T cell receptor beta chain was captured by sequencing in a study of shared clonotypes between healthy human individuals. Assay execution took place at the deep level. Sequencing used immunoSEQ multiplex PCR; TCRdb keeps in-frame clones, though not all of them. The sample yields some 500,000 clones, about 96% seen once. V lost 0 bases and J 5 bases, leaving 19 bases between the germline ends. The CDR3 is 17 amino acids. Germline CDR1 reads ENHRY; CDR2 reads SYGVKD. The source is a woman aged 30 to 39 in good health. The chain employs TRBV10-3 and TRBJ2-5; D gene unclear. The specimen was naive CD4+ T cells sorted from blood. Subset denoted: CD45RA+ positively selected. DNA of the CDR3: TGTGCCATCAGTGAGTCAGGCATGACCCTTATCGGGGAGACCCAGTACTTC. Protein: CAISESGMTLIGETQYF.